These 3 T cell receptor beta chains were sequenced from one sample in a study of T cell changes during pregnancy in multiple sclerosis. Using immunoSEQ multiplex PCR, the repertoire was profiled, and TCRdb retains in-frame clones only, with some absent. This sample has nearly 50,000 clones, with over 85% found just once. The sample in question was CD4+ T cells from peripheral blood mononuclear cells, obtained in the first trimester of pregnancy. These receptors all stem from a female donor with multiple sclerosis, enrolled in a pregnancy study.

This chain connects TRBV19 to TRBJ2-2; D not resolved. The V gene lost 0 bases and the J gene lost 2 bases, with 13 bases spanning the gap. The CDR3 is made up of 17 amino acids. Per germline, CDR1 LNHDA and CDR2 SQIVND (reference sequence). The CDR3: CASSIDRLAANTGELFF. The CDR3 nucleotides are TGTGCCAGTAGTATAGATAGACTGGCGGCTAACACCGGGGAGCTGTTTTTT.

CDR3 in amino acids: CASILDRTENTGELFF. The CDR3 coding sequence is TGCGCCAGCATCCTGGACCGGACAGAGAACACCGGGGAGCTGTTTTTT. This sequence joins TRBV5-1 and TRBJ2-2; tentative D call: TRBD1 (6 bases). The V and J ends lost 6 bases and 1 base respectively, with 16 bases between them. The germline CDR1 and CDR2 sequences are SGHRS and YFSETQ. This CDR3 is 16 amino acids long.

The CDR3 is CASSLPGGSETQYF. The CDR3 bases are TGTGCCAGCTCACTCCCAGGGGGCAGTGAGACCCAGTACTTC. The rearrangement joins TRBV18 to TRBJ2-5; 8 nucleotides align to TRBD1. There are 14 residues in the CDR3. Looked up from germline, CDR1 is KGHSH and CDR2 is LQKENI. The ends lost 4 bases at V and 5 bases at J; junction bases unmatched: 6.